The 12 T cell receptor beta chains in this list originate from one sample, sequenced in a study of blood T cell repertoires in COVID-19. Profiling relied on immunoSEQ multiplex PCR, and the TCRdb table lists in-frame clones only, not all of them. The data show about 150,000 clones, over 65% seen once. Specimen: peripheral blood. The source is a man aged 65 to 79 with acute or convalescent COVID-19.

V and J are TRBV7-3 and TRBJ2-1; D possibly corresponds to TRBD2 (6 bases). The CDR3 spans 13 residues. The ends were cut back, 5 bases at V and 7 bases at J, with 12 bases in the middle. Germline CDR1 SGHTA, CDR2 FQGTGA. CDR3 sequence (DNA): TGTGCCAGCAGCCCCCGGAGCGGGAATGAGCAGTTCTTC. This gives the protein CASSPRSGNEQFF.

This chain joins TRBV2 and TRBJ2-7; 9 nucleotides match TRBD1. CDR3 length equals 15 residues. Germline CDR1 SNHLY, CDR2 FYNNEI. The V and J ends lost 6 bases and 4 bases, in that order; junction bases with no gene match: 10. For the CDR3, the DNA is TGTGCCAGCAGGACTAGCCCACAGGGGGCGTACGAGCAGTACTTC. Translated, it gives CASRTSPQGAYEQYF. The full variable domain, in which reference TRBV2 and TRBJ2-7 provide the parts outside the CDR3, is EPEVTQTPSHQVTQMGQEVILRCVPISNHLYFYWYRQILGQKVEFLVSFYNNEISEKSEIFDDQFSVERPDGSNFTLKIRSTKLEDSAMYFCASRTSPQGAYEQYFGPGTRLTVT.

The chain combines TRBV24-1 with TRBJ1-4, with 8 bases aligning to TRBD1. The CDR3 sequence is 16 residues long. In germline, CDR1 is KGHDR, CDR2 SFDVKD. The ends lost 1 base at V and 4 bases at J; junction bases unmatched: 4. DNA for the CDR3: TGTGCCACCAGTGATTTTGGGGACAGGTATAATGAAAAACTGTTTTTT. It codes for CATSDFGDRYNEKLFF.

The chain employs TRBV7-6 and TRBJ2-7; TRBD1 matches at 7 bases. The junction had 16 bases not matched to a gene; V was cut back by 6 bases and J by 2 bases. This CDR3 spans 17 amino acids. In germline, CDR1 is SGHVS, CDR2 FNYEAQ. DNA for the CDR3: TGTGCCAGCAGAAGGCCCGACAGGGACCGATGTGCCTACGAGCAGTACTTC. It is translated as CASRRPDRDRCAYEQYF.

The rearrangement links TRBV6-1 to TRBJ2-2; TRBD1 matches at 8 bases. Losses at the gene ends were 2 bases for V and 7 bases for J; bases not matched to a gene: 6. CDR3 length: 15 residues. The germline gives CDR1 MNHNS, CDR2 SASEGT. The CDR3: CASSEQGAPNGELFF. The CDR3 bases are TGTGCCAGCAGTGAACAGGGGGCGCCAAACGGGGAGCTGTTTTTT.

The chain recombines TRBV3-1 (or the pseudogene TRBV3-2) with TRBJ2-1; possibly TRBD1 for D (6 bases). The CDR3 is 12 residues long. Germline lookup yields CDR1 LGHDT and CDR2 YNNKEL (reference sequence). V was pared by 0 bases and J by 13 bases, with 10 bases between. The DNA for the CDR3 is TGTGCCAGCAGCCAAGAGTTGGGGGCTCAGTTCTTC. Its protein product is CASSQELGAQFF.

This clone was counted a single time. This rearrangement joins TRBV7-8 to TRBJ2-1; 12 bases match TRBD2. CDR1 SGHVS and CDR2 FQNEAQ come from the germline V gene. This CDR3 comprises 15 residues. Germline trimming cut 4 bases from V and 7 bases from J; bases unmatched to any gene: 5. The CDR3 nucleotides are TGTGCCAGCAGCTCAACTAGCGGGAGGAAGAATGAGCAGTTCTTC. Translating gives CASSSTSGRKNEQFF.

The chain joins TRBV12-3 or TRBV12-4 to TRBJ1-2; a possible D gene is TRBD1 (5 bases). There are 13 residues in the CDR3. The V and J ends lost 3 bases and 4 bases respectively, with 9 bases between them. Here the CDR3 reads CASSFGGTYGYTF. Written as DNA, the CDR3 is TGTGCCAGCAGTTTCGGGGGGACCTATGGCTACACCTTC.

V and J are TRBV11-3 and TRBJ2-5; 9 bases line up with TRBD1. V was clipped by 5 bases and J by 5 bases; unmatched bases: 6. In germline, CDR1 is SGHNT, CDR2 YENEEA. The CDR3 loop spans 14 amino acids. The CDR3 coding sequence is TGTGCCAGCAGCCCCGGGACAGGGCGGGAGACCCAGTACTTC. Translated, it gives CASSPGTGRETQYF.

This chain's CDR3 is CASSLLGQGGRGYTF. In nucleotides, the CDR3 is TGTGCCAGCAGTTTACTGGGACAGGGGGGGCGAGGCTACACCTTC. The chain joins TRBV28 to TRBJ1-2; 11 bases map to TRBD1. Trimming cost V 2 bases and J 8 bases; bases outside gene matches: 7. The CDR3 sequence is 15 residues long. Germline CDR1 and CDR2: MDHEN and SYDVKM.

This clone showed up just once. This chain's CDR3 is CASSERRGTTEAFF. In DNA, the CDR3 is TGTGCCAGCAGTGAAAGGAGGGGTACGACTGAAGCTTTCTTT. The chain couples TRBV25-1 to TRBJ1-1; TRBD1 might be the D (5 bases). V gave up 2 bases and J gave up 5 bases, with 12 bases separating them. Germline V gene sequence: CDR1 MGHDK, CDR2 SYGVNS. The CDR3 has 14 residues.

V and J are TRBV19 and TRBJ1-4, with unresolved D. This CDR3 is built from 16 residues. The V end was cut by 4 bases, the J end by 4 bases, with 16 bases between. The germline V gene encodes CDR1 LNHDA and CDR2 SQIVND (reference sequence). The CDR3: CASSTHQATLNEKLFF. The CDR3, as DNA: TGTGCCAGTAGTACCCACCAAGCAACTCTTAATGAAAAACTGTTTTTT.